This T cell receptor beta chain derives from a study of CD8 T cells in Susac syndrome. RNA, at about 0.45 to 1 ug, was reverse transcribed with random hexamers. From the immunoSEQ multiplex PCR reads, TCRdb called clonotypes with MiXCR, one entry per CDR3 protein. The table lists about 250,000 distinct CDR3 sequences, around 95% of them singletons. The CDR3 has 17 amino acids. CDR1 LGHDT and CDR2 YNNKEL come from the germline V gene (reference sequence). V gave up 0 bases and J gave up 1 base, with 15 bases separating them. The chain joins TRBV3-1 to TRBJ2-5; TRBD2 is a possible D gene (6 bases). The sequencing sample was made of CD4+ T cells from PBMCs. The TCR was taken from a human donor with multiple sclerosis. The CDR3 nucleotides are TGTGCCAGCAGCCAAGATCTATGGGTAGCGGCCCAAGAGACCCAGTACTTC. Translated, it gives CASSQDLWVAAQETQYF.